This entry features one TCR beta chain sequence. The data stem from a study of blood T cell repertoires in COVID-19. Overall study: Acute and convalescent COVID-19 specimens originated in the United States, Italy and Spain.

The germline V gene encodes CDR1 SQVTM and CDR2 ANQGSEA. CDR3 length: 12 amino acids. Trimming removed 7 bases from V and 7 bases from J; junction bases left unmatched: 2. Seattle's cohort entered during active infection and was followed longitudinally. Clones were read by immunoSEQ multiplex PCR, and TCRdb kept only the in-frame ones, dropping some. Among some 220,000 clones, 85% were seen once, and the ten largest hold 2.4%. The chain combines TRBV29-1 with TRBJ2-4; TRBD1 aligns across 12 bases. The specimen was peripheral blood. The receptor was derived from a woman between 65 and 79 years old with COVID-19, enrolled during active disease. The CDR3 reads CSAGTGGNIQYF. CDR3 bases: TGCAGCGCCGGGACAGGGGGCAACATTCAGTACTTC.